Here is one T cell receptor (beta chain) with its context. Germline CDR1 reads SGHRS; CDR2 reads YFSETQ. The CDR3 totals 15 residues. V was trimmed by 4 bases and J by 3 bases, leaving 17 bases between them. Sequencing used immunoSEQ multiplex PCR; TCRdb keeps in-frame clones, though not all of them. Altogether 150,000 to 200,000 clones are present, roughly 82% being singletons, with the ten largest covering over 7.5%. Symptom resolution, clearance, or two negative PCRs marked the recovered donors of Cohort 3. These data come from a study of blood T cell repertoires in COVID-19. Study at large: COVID-19 samples from acute and convalescent phases originated in the United States, Italy and Spain.

The V and J genes are TRBV5-1 and TRBJ2-7, with D possibly TRBD2 on 6 matching bases. This clonotype originated in a woman aged 30 to 39 who had recovered from COVID-19. Sequencing was done on a sample of PBMCs or T cells enriched from blood (not recorded which). The CDR3, as DNA: TGCGCCAGCAGCCGGGTCGGGGACTCATACTACGAGCAGTACTTC. Translation gives CASSRVGDSYYEQYF.